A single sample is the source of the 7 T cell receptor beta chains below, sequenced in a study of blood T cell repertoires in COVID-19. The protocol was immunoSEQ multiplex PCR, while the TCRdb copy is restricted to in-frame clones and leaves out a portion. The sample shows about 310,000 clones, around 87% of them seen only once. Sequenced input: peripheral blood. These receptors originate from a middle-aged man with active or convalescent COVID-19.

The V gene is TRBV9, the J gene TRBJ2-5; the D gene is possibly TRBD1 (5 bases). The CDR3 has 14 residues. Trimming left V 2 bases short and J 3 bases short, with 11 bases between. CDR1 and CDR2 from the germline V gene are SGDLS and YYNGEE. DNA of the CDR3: TGTGCCAGCAGCGTCGGTCCCAGGGAAGAGACCCAGTACTTC. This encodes CASSVGPREETQYF.

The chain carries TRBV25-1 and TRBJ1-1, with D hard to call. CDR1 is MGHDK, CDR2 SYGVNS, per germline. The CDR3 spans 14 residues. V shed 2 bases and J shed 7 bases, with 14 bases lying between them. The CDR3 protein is CASSEAGGLYEAFF. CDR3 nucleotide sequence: TGTGCCAGCAGTGAAGCTGGTGGACTCTATGAAGCTTTCTTT.

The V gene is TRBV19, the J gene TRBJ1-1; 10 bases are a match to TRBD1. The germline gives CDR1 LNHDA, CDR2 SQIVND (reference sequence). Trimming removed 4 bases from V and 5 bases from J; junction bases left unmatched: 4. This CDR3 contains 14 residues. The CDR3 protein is CASSNRDRGTEAFF. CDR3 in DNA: TGTGCCAGTAGTAACCGGGACAGGGGAACTGAAGCTTTCTTT.

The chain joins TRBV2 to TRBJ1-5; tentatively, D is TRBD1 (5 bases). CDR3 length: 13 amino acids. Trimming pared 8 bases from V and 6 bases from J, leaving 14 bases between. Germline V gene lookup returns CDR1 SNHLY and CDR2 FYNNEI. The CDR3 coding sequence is TGTGCCAGCCTTAAGGGGCACGGTCAGCCCCAGCATTTT. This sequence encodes CASLKGHGQPQHF.

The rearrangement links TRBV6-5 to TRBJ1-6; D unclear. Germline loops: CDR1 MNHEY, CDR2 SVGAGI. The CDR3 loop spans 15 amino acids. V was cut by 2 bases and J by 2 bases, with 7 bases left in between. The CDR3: CASSYRRTYNSPLHF. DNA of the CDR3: TGTGCCAGCAGTTACAGGAGAACCTATAATTCACCCCTCCACTTT.

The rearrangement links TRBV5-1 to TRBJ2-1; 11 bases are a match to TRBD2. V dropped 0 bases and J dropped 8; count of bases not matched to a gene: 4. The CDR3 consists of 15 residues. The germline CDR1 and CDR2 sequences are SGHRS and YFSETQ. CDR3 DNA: TGCGCCAGCAGCTTGGTGGTAGCGGGAGGGTATGAGCAGTTCTTC. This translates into CASSLVVAGGYEQFF.

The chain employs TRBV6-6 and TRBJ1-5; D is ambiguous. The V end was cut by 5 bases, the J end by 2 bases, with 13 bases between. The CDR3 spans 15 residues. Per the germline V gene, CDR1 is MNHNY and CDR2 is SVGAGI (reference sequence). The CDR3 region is CASSDADGGNQPQHF. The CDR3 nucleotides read TGTGCCAGCAGTGACGCCGACGGAGGCAATCAGCCCCAGCATTTT.